The present T cell receptor (beta chain) was sequenced within a study of beta chain features in type 1 diabetes. Expressed TCRB transcripts were sequenced because the isolated RNA had all been reverse transcribed beforehand. Only in-frame clones appear in the TCRdb table, and some are missing; sequencing was by immunoSEQ multiplex PCR. Here the sample spans a few hundred thousand clones, roughly 30% being singletons. V was shortened by 6 bases and J by 5 bases, with 19 bases between the two germline ends. This CDR3 contains 15 residues. Per the germline V gene, CDR1 is MDHEN and CDR2 is SYDVKM. The sequencing input was naive CD4+ T cells from blood. The TCR originated in a young man in good health. V is TRBV28 and J is TRBJ2-5; D call uncertain. DNA for the CDR3: TGTGCCAGCAGCCTGGACCGGGCCACATCGGAGACCCAGTACTTC. This translates into CASSLDRATSETQYF.